This TCR beta chain derives from a study of blood T cell repertoires in COVID-19. Study information: PBMCs, B-cell-depleted T cells, or T cells were the source of the cDNA or gDNA that made up the material.

The CDR3 sequence is 15 residues long. The V end was cut by 5 bases, the J end by 4 bases, with 15 bases between. From germline, CDR1 is MNHEY and CDR2 SVGEGT. Repertoires were generated with immunoSEQ multiplex PCR, while TCRdb's copy carries only in-frame clones and drops some. The sample holds about 260,000 clones, about 88% seen once. The origin of this receptor is a young woman with COVID-19, enrolled during active disease. The sequenced sample was peripheral blood. The chain carries TRBV6-2 or TRBV6-3 and TRBJ1-5; TRBD1 might be the D (6 bases). The CDR3 loop is CASSPPGGGNQPQHF. CDR3 sequence (DNA): TGTGCCAGCAGTCCCCCGGGAGGGGGAAATCAGCCCCAGCATTTT.